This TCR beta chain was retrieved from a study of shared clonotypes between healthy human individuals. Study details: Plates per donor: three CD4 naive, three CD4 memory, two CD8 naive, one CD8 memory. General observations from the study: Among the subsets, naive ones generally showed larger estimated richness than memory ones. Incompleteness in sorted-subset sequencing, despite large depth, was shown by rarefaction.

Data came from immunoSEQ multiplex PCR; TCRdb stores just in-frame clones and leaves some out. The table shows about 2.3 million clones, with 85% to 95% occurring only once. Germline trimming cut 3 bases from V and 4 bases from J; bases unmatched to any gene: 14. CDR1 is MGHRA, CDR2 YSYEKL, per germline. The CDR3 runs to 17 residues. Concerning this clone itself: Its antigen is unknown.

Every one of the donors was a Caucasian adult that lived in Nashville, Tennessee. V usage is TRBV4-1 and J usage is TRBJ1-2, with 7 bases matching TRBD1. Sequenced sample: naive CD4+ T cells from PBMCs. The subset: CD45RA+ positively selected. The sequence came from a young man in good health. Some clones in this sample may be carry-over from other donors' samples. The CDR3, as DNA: TGCGCCAGCAGCCACAGGGGGACAGCGTATTTCTCCTATGGCTACACCTTC. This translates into CASSHRGTAYFSYGYTF.